The clone carrying this T cell receptor (beta chain) was counted a single time. Antigen specificity is unknown. Noted time point: peripheral blood 6 weeks after treatment start. Patients each gave 1 to 8 samples, pretreatment and on-treatment. The sample originates from a study of PD-L1 blockade in urothelial cancer. Study-level background: Counts from blood samples showed a median of 141,255 T cells. Study-level points and caveats: The study found that durable-benefit patients expanded tumor-associated blood clones more at 3 weeks.

Method: immunoSEQ multiplex PCR; TCRdb's copy keeps in-frame clones and lacks some. The sample holds 45,000 to 50,000 clones, 70% to 90% seen once. The receptor comes from a man aged 65 to 79 with urothelial cancer. This specimen consisted of PBMCs, obtained around atezolizumab (anti-PD-L1) treatment.

CDR3 in DNA: TGCGCCAGCAGCGCTCTCTTAGGAGACTCCTACGAGCAGTACTTC. Its translation is CASSALLGDSYEQYF. This chain links TRBV5-1 with TRBJ2-7; the D is unclear. The CDR3 consists of 15 residues. From germline, CDR1 is SGHRS and CDR2 YFSETQ. The V end lost 4 bases, the J end lost 0 bases, and 14 bases lay between the germline ends.